The clone carrying this T cell receptor beta chain came up a few times. As yet, its antigen is unknown. TCRdb called the 5' RACE reads again in MiXCR, with one record for every CDR3 protein. The sample consists of nearly 300,000 distinct CDR3 sequences, roughly 9% of them appearing once. The sample belongs to a study of T cells after yellow fever vaccination. The study, taken as a whole, reports: It was a small share of clonotypes that appeared in both CD4 and CD8 compartments.

V was clipped by 6 bases and J by 3 bases; unmatched bases: 12. CDR3 length: 18 residues. CDR1 is WSHSY, CDR2 SAAADI, per germline. This material consisted of CD4+ T cells sorted from PBMCs, taken 5 days after the yellow fever booster vaccination. The chain has TRBV10-2 and TRBJ1-3; 12 bases agree with TRBD1. This sequence was found in a man between 18 and 29 years old who received the YFV17D yellow fever vaccine. CDR3 bases: TGCGCCAGCAGGTCCGGGACAGGGGGCCTCTCGGGTGGAAACACCATATATTTT. This gives the protein CASRSGTGGLSGGNTIYF.